This entry is about one T cell receptor (beta chain). Its antigen remains unknown. Amplification used 60 Vbeta primers and 13 Jbeta primers. Sequencing used immunoSEQ multiplex PCR; TCRdb keeps in-frame clones, though not all of them. The data hold about 91,000 clones, with around 80% observed a single time. Germline CDR1 SGHVS, CDR2 FQNEAQ. Losses at the gene ends were 1 base for V and 7 bases for J; bases not matched to a gene: 11. This CDR3 spans 17 amino acids. This sample was taken from a study of cytomegalovirus exposure and HLA in healthy donors. Study results and caveats: Immune exposure information available was restricted to CMV serostatus. It was likely that a cluster of highly shared sequence variants was a sequencing artifact.

The sample taken for sequencing was PBMCs. This clonotype originated in a male donor in good health and CMV-seropositive. This rearrangement joins TRBV7-8 to TRBJ2-1; 9 bases are a match to TRBD2. CDR3: CASSLVGLARKGNEQFF. CDR3 sequence (DNA): TGTGCCAGCAGCTTAGTCGGACTAGCGCGTAAGGGGAATGAGCAGTTCTTC.